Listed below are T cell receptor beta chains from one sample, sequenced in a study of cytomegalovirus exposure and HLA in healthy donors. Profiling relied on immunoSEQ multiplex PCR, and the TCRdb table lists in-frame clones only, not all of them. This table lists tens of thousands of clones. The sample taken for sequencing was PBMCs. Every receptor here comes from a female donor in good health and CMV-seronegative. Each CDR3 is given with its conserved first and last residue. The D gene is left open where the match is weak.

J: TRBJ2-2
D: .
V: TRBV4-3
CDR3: CASSLAMTGELFF
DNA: TGCGCCAGCAGCCTCGCGATGACCGGGGAGCTGTTTTTT

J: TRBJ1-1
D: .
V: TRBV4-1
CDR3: CASSQLTGTEAFF
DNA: TGCGCCAGCAGCCAACTCACGGGCACTGAAGCTTTCTTT

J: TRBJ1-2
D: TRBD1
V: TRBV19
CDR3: CASSLEGRDRITF
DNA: TGTGCCAGTAGTTTAGAAGGTCGGGACAGAATCACCTTC

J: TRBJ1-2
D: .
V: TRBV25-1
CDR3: CASSVGGRGYGYTF
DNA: TGTGCCAGCAGTGTCGGGGGGAGGGGATATGGCTACACCTTC

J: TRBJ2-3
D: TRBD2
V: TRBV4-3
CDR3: CASSQRGTSGTDTQYF
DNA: TGCGCCAGCAGCCAACGTGGGACTAGCGGCACAGATACGCAGTATTTT

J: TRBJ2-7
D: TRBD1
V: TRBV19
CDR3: CASSLQGKYEQYF
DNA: TGTGCCAGTTCGTTACAGGGGAAGTACGAGCAGTACTTC

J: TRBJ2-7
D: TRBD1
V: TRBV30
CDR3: CAWSVRGTGLDYEQYF
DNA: TGTGCCTGGAGTGTACGAGGGACAGGGCTTGACTACGAGCAGTACTTC

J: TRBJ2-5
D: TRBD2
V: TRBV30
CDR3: CAWSTSGGRQETQYF
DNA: TGTGCCTGGAGTACTAGCGGGGGGCGTCAAGAGACCCAGTACTTC

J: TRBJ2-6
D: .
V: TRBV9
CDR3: CASSPGGANVLTF
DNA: TGTGCCAGCAGCCCGGGGGGGGCCAACGTCCTGACTTTC

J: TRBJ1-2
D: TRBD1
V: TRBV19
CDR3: CASSIWDRGNYGYTF
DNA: TGTGCCAGTAGTATTTGGGACAGGGGAAACTATGGCTACACCTTC

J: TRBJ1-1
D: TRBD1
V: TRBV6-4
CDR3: CASSETQGTEAFF
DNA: TGTGCCAGCAGTGAGACACAGGGGACTGAAGCTTTCTTT

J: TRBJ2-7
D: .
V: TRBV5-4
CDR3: CASSLSRGHYEQYF
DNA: TGTGCCAGCAGCTTGAGCCGGGGTCACTACGAGCAGTACTTC

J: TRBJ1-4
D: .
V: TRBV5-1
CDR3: CASKGQSAGTNEKLFF
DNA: TGCGCCAGCAAGGGACAAAGTGCTGGTACTAATGAAAAACTGTTTTTT

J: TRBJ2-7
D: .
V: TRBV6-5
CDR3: CASRTYPRAYEQYF
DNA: TGTGCCAGCAGGACTTACCCTCGTGCCTACGAGCAGTACTTC

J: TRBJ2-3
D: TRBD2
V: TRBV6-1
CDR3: CASRAGVSTDTQYF
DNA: TGTGCCAGCAGAGCGGGAGTTAGCACAGATACGCAGTATTTT

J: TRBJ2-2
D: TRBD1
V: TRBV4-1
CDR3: CASSPSQGQGNTGEPFF
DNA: TGCGCCAGCAGCCCGTCCCAAGGACAGGGGAACACCGGGGAGCCGTTTTTT

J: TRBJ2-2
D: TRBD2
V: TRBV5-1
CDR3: CASRLGLAGGRTGELFF
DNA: TGCGCCAGCAGGTTGGGACTAGCGGGAGGAAGGACCGGGGAGCTGTTTTTT

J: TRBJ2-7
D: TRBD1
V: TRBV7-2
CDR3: CASSLRQGAISDEQYF
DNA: TGTGCCAGCAGCTTAAGACAGGGGGCTATCAGCGACGAGCAGTACTTC

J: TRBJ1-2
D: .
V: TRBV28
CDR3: CASSLPNRQRGYTF
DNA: TGTGCCAGCAGTTTACCCAACCGACAACGGGGCTACACCTTC

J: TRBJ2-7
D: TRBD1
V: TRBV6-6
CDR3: CASSPRDSLGEQYF
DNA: TGTGCCAGCAGTCCAAGGGACAGTCTTGGGGAGCAGTACTTC

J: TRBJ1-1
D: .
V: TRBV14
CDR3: CASSPRTAEAFF
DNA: TGTGCCAGCAGCCCACGGACAGCTGAAGCTTTCTTT

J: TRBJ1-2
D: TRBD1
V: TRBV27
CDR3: CASSLRDRVRYGYTF
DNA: TGTGCCAGCAGTTTAAGGGACAGGGTACGCTATGGCTACACCTTC

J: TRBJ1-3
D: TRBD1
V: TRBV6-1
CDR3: CASTPTGEGGNTIYF
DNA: TGTGCCAGCACCCCGACAGGGGAAGGTGGAAACACCATATATTTT

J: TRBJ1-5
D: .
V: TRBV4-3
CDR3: CASSQVQGHQPQHF
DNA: TGCGCCAGCAGCCAAGTTCAGGGTCACCAGCCCCAGCATTTT

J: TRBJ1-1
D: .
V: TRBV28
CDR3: CASSLQGTDEAFF
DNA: TGTGCCAGCAGTTTACAGGGAACTGACGAAGCTTTCTTT

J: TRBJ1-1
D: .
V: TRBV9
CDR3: CASSVGQVNTEAFF
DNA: TGTGCCAGCAGCGTAGGACAGGTGAACACTGAAGCTTTCTTT

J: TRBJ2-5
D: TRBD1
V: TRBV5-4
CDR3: CASSSTGTGRETQYF
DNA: TGTGCCAGCAGCTCGACCGGGACAGGGAGAGAGACCCAGTACTTC

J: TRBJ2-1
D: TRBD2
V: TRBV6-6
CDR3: CASSYPHRAGDNEQFF
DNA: TGTGCCAGCAGTTATCCCCACAGAGCGGGAGACAATGAGCAGTTCTTC

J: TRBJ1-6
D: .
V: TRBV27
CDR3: CASSFSDSPLHF
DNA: TGTGCCAGCAGTTTCTCTGATTCACCCCTCCACTTT

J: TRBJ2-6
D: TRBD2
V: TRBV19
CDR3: CASSSRLAGVSGANVLTF
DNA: TGTGCCAGTAGTTCTCGACTAGCGGGGGTCTCTGGGGCCAACGTCCTGACTTTC

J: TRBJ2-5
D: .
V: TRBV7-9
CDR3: CASSSRNREETQYF
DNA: TGTGCCAGCAGCTCAAGAAACAGGGAAGAGACCCAGTACTTC

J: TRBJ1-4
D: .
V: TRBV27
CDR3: CASSPLQTYNGEKLFF
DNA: TGTGCCAGCAGTCCTCTACAGACCTACAATGGGGAAAAACTGTTTTTT

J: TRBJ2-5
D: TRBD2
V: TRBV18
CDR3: CASSGLAGEETQYF
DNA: TGTGCCAGCTCTGGACTAGCGGGAGAGGAGACCCAGTACTTC

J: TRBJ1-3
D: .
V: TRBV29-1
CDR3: CSVAVLSGNTIYF
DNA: TGCAGCGTTGCAGTGCTCTCTGGAAACACCATATATTTT